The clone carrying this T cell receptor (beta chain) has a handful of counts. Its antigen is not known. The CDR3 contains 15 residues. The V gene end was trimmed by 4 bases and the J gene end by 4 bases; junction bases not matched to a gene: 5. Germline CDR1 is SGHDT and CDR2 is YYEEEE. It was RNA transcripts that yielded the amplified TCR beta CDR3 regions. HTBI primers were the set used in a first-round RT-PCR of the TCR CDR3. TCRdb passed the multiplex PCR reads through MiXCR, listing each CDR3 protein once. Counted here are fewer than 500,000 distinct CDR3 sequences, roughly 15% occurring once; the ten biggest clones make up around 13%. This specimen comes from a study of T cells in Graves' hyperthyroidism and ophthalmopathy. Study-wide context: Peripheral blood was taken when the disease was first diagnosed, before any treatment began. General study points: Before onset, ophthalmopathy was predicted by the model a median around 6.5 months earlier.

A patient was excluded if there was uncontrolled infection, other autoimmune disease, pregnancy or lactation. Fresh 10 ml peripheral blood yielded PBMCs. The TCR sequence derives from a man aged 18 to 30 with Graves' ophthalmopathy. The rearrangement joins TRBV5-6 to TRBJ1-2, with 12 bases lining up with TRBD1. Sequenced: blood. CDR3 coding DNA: TGTGCCAGCAGCGCCCCGGGACAGGGGGCCTATGGCTACACCTTC. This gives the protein CASSAPGQGAYGYTF.